What follows describes a single TCR beta chain. Its target is unknown. This entry comes from a study of T-cell reconstitution after alpha-beta-depleted transplantation in children. General study results and limits: Two months or so post-transplant, alpha-beta T cells reportedly derived from several hundred expanded graft clones.

A library of TCRbeta sequences, prepared with unique molecular identifiers, was generated. Via MiXCR, TCRdb re-called the PCR reads, giving one row per CDR3 protein. The sample yields about 97,000 distinct CDR3 sequences, approximately 8% seen once. In germline, CDR1 is MGHRA, CDR2 YSYEKL. The germline V and J ends were trimmed by 5 bases and 2 bases, with 19 bases remaining between them. This CDR3 is built from 18 residues. The sequencing used PBMCs, collected before TCRalphabeta/CD19-depleted stem cell transplant. The TCR originated in a boy between 2 and 10 years old with acute lymphoblastic leukemia, due to receive a stem cell transplant. The chain joins TRBV4-1 to TRBJ2-6; D is perhaps TRBD2 (5 bases). CDR3: CASSGRGIHLPGANVLTF. The CDR3 DNA is TGCGCCAGCAGCGGGAGAGGGATCCATCTCCCTGGGGCCAACGTCCTGACTTTC.